This record concerns one T cell receptor beta chain sequence. This clone was picked up one time. Its antigen specificity is not known. Base qualities are missing; no much larger clone stands one base away. These data come from a study of blood T cell repertoires in COVID-19 (dated by TCRdb to the early 2020s). In the study overall: Collaborator samples came from the United States, Italy and Spain and covered acute and convalescent phases of COVID-19. The material from the prospective study consisted of cDNA or gDNA derived from T cells, B-cell-depleted T cells, or PBMCs. The dataset comprised deeply sampled blood TCRbeta repertoires from subjects exposed to, actively infected with, or recovered from COVID-19. The repertoires were released in a freely available public database meant as a resource for research on the immune response to SARS-CoV-2. The samples were drawn from the first 160 participants of the ongoing ImmuneRACE study and from 1,200 or so subjects provided by 6 global collaborators. A de-identified subject ID, COVID-19 status, age in years and sex were almost always included in the sample metadata. Where available, HLA class I and class II types were obtained from metadata supplied by the sample provider rather than from assay-based typing. The investigation overall reported the following: Clinical and demographic metadata were provided uncurated, with the amount varying by source and participant.

TCRbeta CDR3 regions were amplified from genomic DNA using the immunoSEQ Assay, a bias-controlled multiplex PCR. The published analysis was carried out like this. Within the assay, amplification of reference gene primers was used to estimate how many nucleated cells each sample contained. Sequence reads were collapsed and filtered to measure the absolute abundance of every unique TCRbeta CDR3 rearrangement. For each sample, productive Simpson clonality was calculated as the square root of Simpson's diversity index over productive rearrangements. TCRdb holds this immuneACCESS table with in-frame rearrangements only. Some clones are missing; in checked studies, unresolved V genes explain under half, and the rest has no known cause. V, J and clone size are those of that table, while D and trimming were read from the DNA. This sample lists a few hundred thousand clones; nearly 90% were detected once. Approximately 2.1% of the sample rests with the top ten.

The germline V gene sets CDR1 to SGHAT and CDR2 to FQNNGV. The CDR3 runs 12 amino acids, cysteine and phenylalanine included. Of all the DNA, just the CDR3 is kept, 36 bases in frame from base 1. Trimming costs V 11 bases and J 9 bases, and their ends lie 14 bases apart. One collaborating source in Seattle enrolled patients during active infection and followed them longitudinally through the course of disease. Whole blood was collected in K2EDTA tubes by collaborating institutions according to the institutions' own protocols. For TCRbeta analysis, collaborators shipped samples in one of three forms: frozen whole blood, isolated PBMCs, or DNA extracted from either of those sample types.

The rearrangement joined TRBV11-2 to TRBJ1-6; tentative D gene TRBD1, with 5 bases matching. The source of this sequence is a woman aged 55-75 years with COVID-19, enrolled during active disease. Sample: peripheral blood. The sequenced DNA: TGTGCCGGTGGGGGGGGTTTTTCACCCCTCCACTTT. Its translation reads: CAGGGGFSPLHF.